Following are 24 T cell receptor beta chains from one sample sequenced in a study of Ad26.COV2.S vaccination and SARS-CoV-2 variants. The sample's treatment: 15 to 20 received Ad26.COV2.S at low or high dose, single or two shots; about five received placebo; per-sample allocation not given. On day 63 after the first injection, vaccine and placebo recipients gave samples. The repertoire was sequenced with immunoSEQ multiplex PCR; TCRdb's copy has only in-frame clones and lacks some. The repertoire has 400,000 to 450,000 clones, about 92% of them found once; the top ten carry about 4.5%. Sequenced here: peripheral blood, sampled in a trial of Ad26.COV2.S vaccine versus placebo. The receptors come from a person between 18 and 59 years old who received the Ad26.COV2.S COVID-19 vaccine or a placebo.

This chain links TRBV25-1 with TRBJ2-1, with TRBD2 as a possible D gene (5 bases). This CDR3 is 16 amino acids long. Germline V CDR1 and CDR2: MGHDK, SYGVNS. V was clipped by 2 bases and J by 5 bases, with 16 bases between them. CDR3 region: CASSEGEIPSNNEQFF. In nucleotides, the CDR3 is TGTGCCAGCAGTGAAGGGGAGATCCCCTCTAACAATGAGCAGTTCTTC.

The chain joins TRBV28 to TRBJ2-7, with D possibly called TRBD1 or TRBD2 (6 bases each). This CDR3 is 14 amino acids long. The V and J ends lost 4 bases and 6 bases respectively, with 16 bases between them. Looked up from germline, CDR1 is MDHEN and CDR2 is SYDVKM. The CDR3 DNA reads TGTGCCAGCAGTTCTACAGGGTTCGGGGGCGAGCAGTACTTC. Translated: CASSSTGFGGEQYF.

This chain uses TRBV6-2 or TRBV6-3 with TRBJ1-2, with D perhaps matching TRBD1 (5 bases). V lost 0 bases to trimming and J lost 2 bases, with 13 bases between them. The germline gives CDR1 MNHEY, CDR2 SVGEGT. The CDR3 covers 16 residues. This CDR3 is CASSYSGTRANYGYTF. As DNA, the CDR3 is TGTGCCAGCAGTTACTCGGGCACCAGGGCAAACTATGGCTACACCTTC.

In its sample, this clone was seen many times. V gene TRBV9 combines with J gene TRBJ2-1; 7 positions agree with TRBD2. The J segment lost 6 bases and the V segment lost 3 bases, leaving 9 bases of the junction unmatched. Germline-derived CDR1 and CDR2 are SGDLS and YYNGEE. The CDR3 loop spans 15 amino acids. The CDR3 DNA reads TGTGCCAGCAGCGGGACGCTGGCTAGCGGCAATGAGCAGTTCTTC. Protein product: CASSGTLASGNEQFF.

The rearrangement uses TRBV29-1 and TRBJ2-2; D is possibly TRBD2 (6 bases). V gave up 2 bases and J gave up 5 bases, with 9 bases separating them. The CDR3 covers 13 residues. Germline V gene data show CDR1 as SQVTM and CDR2 as ANQGSEA. The CDR3: CSVEREKTGELFF. The DNA for the CDR3 is TGCAGCGTTGAACGGGAGAAGACCGGGGAGCTGTTTTTT.

The V and J genes are TRBV7-2 and TRBJ2-1; TRBD1 matches at 7 bases. CDR3 size: 14 residues. V lost 5 bases, J lost 4 bases, and 5 bases stayed unmatched. Per the germline V gene, CDR1 is SGHTA and CDR2 is FQGNSA. CDR3 nucleotide sequence: TGTGCCAGCAGCCAAAGACAGGGATACAATGAGCAGTTCTTC. Translation gives CASSQRQGYNEQFF.

This sequence joins TRBV11-1 and TRBJ1-5; D might be TRBD1 (6 bases). V lost 2 bases to trimming and J lost 3 bases, with 11 bases between them. The CDR3 length is 15 residues. Germline CDR1 is SGHAT and CDR2 is FQDESV (reference sequence). CDR3 sequence: CASSLSGAYNQPQHF. Written as DNA, the CDR3 is TGTGCCAGCAGCTTATCAGGGGCCTACAATCAGCCCCAGCATTTT.

The chain couples TRBV4-1 to TRBJ2-5, with D perhaps matching TRBD2 (6 bases). Trimming shortened V by 1 base and J by 5 bases, and 14 bases separated the two germline ends. The CDR3 has 15 amino acids. Per the germline V gene, CDR1 is MGHRA and CDR2 is YSYEKL. CDR3 protein: CASSQGQGGGETQYF. CDR3 nucleotide sequence: TGCGCCAGCAGCCAAGGGCAGGGTGGAGGGGAGACCCAGTACTTC.

The genes are TRBV4-2 and TRBJ2-6; the D gene is possibly TRBD1 (5 bases). The CDR3 contains 17 residues. V dropped 4 bases and J dropped 0 bases, with 13 bases sitting between them. The V gene's germline CDR1 is LGHNA and CDR2 YNFKEQ. The DNA for the CDR3 is TGTGCCAGCAGCCGGAATACAGGACCCTCTGGGGCCAACGTCCTGACTTTC. Translation: CASSRNTGPSGANVLTF.

About this clone: The junction does not match germline at one end; this may be a read error. The chain employs TRBV10-3 and TRBJ2-3; 7 bases match TRBD2. CDR1 ENHRY and CDR2 SYGVKD come from the germline V gene. This CDR3 region has 15 residues. The DNA for the CDR3 is TGTGCCATCAGTGAGTCGACGACTAGCAGAGATACGCAGTATTTT. Translating gives CAISESTTSRDTQYF.

This CDR3 is CAISDPGLALYF. In nucleotides, the CDR3 is TGTGCCATCAGTGACCCGGGACTAGCGCTGTACTTC. V and J are TRBV10-3 and TRBJ2-7, with 10 bases fitting TRBD2. Losses at the gene ends were 3 bases for V and 12 bases for J; bases not matched to a gene: 5. Germline loops: CDR1 ENHRY, CDR2 SYGVKD. The CDR3 covers 12 residues.

The gene calls are TRBV7-9 and TRBJ1-3, with D possibly TRBD1 on 6 matching bases. Germline CDR1 reads SEHNR; CDR2 reads FQNEAQ (reference sequence). V gave up 4 bases and J gave up 0 bases, with 13 bases separating them. This CDR3 is 16 amino acids long. CDR3 loop: CASSSRTASSGNTIYF. The CDR3 nucleotides read TGTGCCAGCAGCTCCCGGACAGCGAGCTCTGGAAACACCATATATTTT.

The rearrangement links TRBV7-8 to TRBJ2-3; tentatively, D is TRBD1 (5 bases). The CDR3 is 16 residues long. The V and J ends lost 2 bases and 2 bases respectively, with 14 bases between them. CDR1 is SGHVS, CDR2 FQNEAQ, per germline. The CDR3 nucleotides read TGTGCCAGCAGCTTAACAGGTCCAGACACCACAGATACGCAGTATTTT. Its translation: CASSLTGPDTTDTQYF. Full variable domain (missing parts from reference TRBV7-8 and TRBJ2-3): GAGVSQSPRYKVAKRGQDVALRCDPISGHVSLFWYQQALGQGPEFLTYFQNEAQLDKSGLPSDRFFAERPEGSVSTLKIQRTQQEDSAVYLCASSLTGPDTTDTQYFGPGTRLTVL.

The chain combines TRBV29-1 with TRBJ2-5; D is perhaps TRBD1 (5 bases). Germline-derived CDR1 and CDR2 are SQVTM and ANQGSEA. This CDR3 is 13 amino acids long. Trimming removed 6 bases from V and 1 base from J, with 12 bases in between. The CDR3 DNA is TGCAGCGTGCCCCCCACAGGCCAAGAGACCCAGTACTTC. Translation gives CSVPPTGQETQYF.

The chain joins TRBV9 to TRBJ2-1; TRBD2 matches at 11 bases. The CDR3 is 14 amino acids. CDR1 SGDLS and CDR2 YYNGEE come from the germline V gene. The V gene end was trimmed by 6 bases and the J gene end by 7 bases; junction bases not matched to a gene: 6. The CDR3 bases are TGTGCCAGCACGGGGCTAGCGGGAGGAAATGAGCAGTTCTTC. Its translation: CASTGLAGGNEQFF.

The chain uses TRBV7-3 and TRBJ2-2, with D unclear. Deletions cut 4 bases from V and 5 bases from J, with 11 bases between. The CDR3 consists of 14 residues. The germline V gene has CDR1 SGHTA and CDR2 FQGTGA. CDR3 coding DNA: TGTGCCAGCAGCTCCCAATTGAGGACCGGGGAGCTGTTTTTT. Its protein is CASSSQLRTGELFF.

V gene TRBV4-3 combines with J gene TRBJ2-2, with a possible D match to TRBD1 (5 bases). Trimming removed 1 base from V and 4 bases from J, with 10 bases in between. Germline V lookup: CDR1 LGHNA, CDR2 YSLEER. This CDR3 is built from 15 residues. The CDR3 here is CASSQAPTATGELFF. In DNA form, the CDR3 reads TGCGCCAGCAGCCAAGCCCCGACAGCCACCGGGGAGCTGTTTTTT.

The chain uses TRBV2 and TRBJ2-7; 16 bases line up with TRBD2. Germline CDR1 SNHLY, CDR2 FYNNEI. V was clipped by 8 bases and J by 0 bases; unmatched bases: 16. CDR3 length: 20 residues. CDR3 sequence reads: CASPGPTGLAGGRSSYEQYF. The DNA for the CDR3 is TGTGCCAGCCCCGGGCCTACGGGACTAGCGGGAGGGCGGAGCTCCTACGAGCAGTACTTC.

The sample holds one count of this clone. This CDR3 is also generated by other DNA sequences in the sample. The CDR3 spells CASSPPSGANVLTF. CDR3 bases: TGTGCCAGCTCACCACCCTCTGGGGCCAACGTCCTGACTTTC. This chain uses TRBV18 with TRBJ2-6, with no clear D. Trimming left V 0 bases short and J 0 bases short, with 0 bases between. The CDR3 is made up of 14 amino acids. CDR1 and CDR2 (germline): KGHSH, LQKENI.

The chain is built from TRBV24-1 and TRBJ2-1; perhaps TRBD2 as D (6 bases). Germline CDR1 reads KGHDR; CDR2 reads SFDVKD. V lost 4 bases, J lost 7 bases, and 22 bases lay in between. This CDR3 has 17 residues. CDR3 coding DNA: TGTGCCACCAGTGACCCTCTAGCGAACCTGTCTAGGAATGAGCAGTTCTTC. Translated, it gives CATSDPLANLSRNEQFF.

This chain links TRBV19 with TRBJ1-2, with no clear D. CDR3 length equals 14 residues. The germline V gene encodes CDR1 LNHDA and CDR2 SQIVND (reference sequence). Deletions cut 6 bases from V and 2 bases from J, with 13 bases between. CDR3 in DNA: TGTGCCAGTAGGGCTGCAGCAAAGAACTATGGCTACACCTTC. Protein sequence: CASRAAAKNYGYTF. The variable domain in full, completed from reference TRBV19 and TRBJ1-2, reads DGGITQSPKYLFRKEGQNVTLSCEQNLNHDAMYWYRQDPGQGLRLIYYSQIVNDFQKGDIAEGYSVSREKKESFPLTVTSAQKNPTAFYLCASRAAAKNYGYTFGSGTRLTVV.

The gene calls are TRBV7-9 and TRBJ1-4; no clear D. The length of the CDR3 is 14 residues. Trimming took off 4 bases at V and 8 bases at J, with 14 bases between the two ends. Germline V lookup: CDR1 SEHNR, CDR2 FQNEAQ (reference sequence). CDR3 sequence reads: CASSSPGVAEKLFF. CDR3 in DNA: TGTGCCAGCAGCTCCCCAGGAGTCGCGGAAAAACTGTTTTTT.

The V gene is TRBV5-3, the J gene TRBJ1-1, with 7 bases aligning to TRBD1. Being an ORF, TRBV5-3 has a function that is uncertain. V lost 3 bases, J lost 1 base, and 9 bases stayed unmatched. The CDR3 is made up of 16 amino acids. DNA for the CDR3: TGTGCCAGAAGCTCACACCCGACAGGGAAGAACACTGAAGCTTTCTTT. The encoded protein is CARSSHPTGKNTEAFF.

V gene TRBV6-5 combines with J gene TRBJ2-2, with 9 bases aligning to TRBD2. The CDR3 spans 16 residues. Unmatched junction bases numbered 6, after V lost 0 bases and J lost 7 bases. The germline CDR1 and CDR2 sequences are MNHEY and SVGAGI. In nucleotides, the CDR3 is TGTGCCAGCAGTTACTCTAGCGGGAGTGGGTTCGGGGAGCTGTTTTTT. Translated: CASSYSSGSGFGELFF.